These 13 T cell receptor beta chains were all obtained from the same sample, sequenced in a study of PD-1 blockade in classical Hodgkin lymphoma. Time point noted: cycle 4 day 1 (C4D1), after 6 weeks of nivolumab. Every one of the patients relapsed after autologous stem cell transplantation (brentuximab vedotin exposure was variable). TCRdb keeps only in-frame clones here, not all; method: immunoSEQ multiplex PCR. This sample has around 65,000 clones, with nearly 90% found just once. Here the sequenced sample was peripheral blood mononuclear cells (PBMCs), taken before the fourth cycle of nivolumab. These receptors were taken from a human donor with classical Hodgkin lymphoma.

The chain employs TRBV5-1 and TRBJ2-7; TRBD2 agrees at 8 bases. Germline values: CDR1 SGHRS, CDR2 YFSETQ. This CDR3 region has 16 residues. V lost 3 bases to trimming and J lost 0 bases; unmatched junction nucleotides: 8. CDR3 in amino acids: CASSYSTAGVSYEQYF. In DNA form, the CDR3 reads TGCGCCAGCAGCTACTCTACAGCGGGGGTCTCCTACGAGCAGTACTTC. Full variable domain (outside the CDR3, taken from reference TRBV5-1 and TRBJ2-7): KAGVTQTPRYLIKTRGQQVTLSCSPISGHRSVSWYQQTPGQGLQFLFEYFSETQRNKGNFPGRFSGRQFSNSRSEMNVSTLELGDSALYLCASSYSTAGVSYEQYFGPGTRLTVT.

This clone has a handful of counts. This CDR3 reads CASSSRLNTEAFF. The DNA for the CDR3 is TGTGCCAGCAGCTCCCGGCTGAACACTGAAGCTTTCTTT. The chain recombines TRBV5-6 with TRBJ1-1, with unresolved D. The V gene lost 3 bases and the J gene lost 0 bases, with 6 bases spanning the gap. Germline values: CDR1 SGHDT, CDR2 YYEEEE. CDR3 length equals 13 residues.

This rearrangement joins TRBV6-6 to TRBJ1-5, with 10 bases identical to TRBD1. This CDR3 comprises 15 residues. From germline, CDR1 is MNHNY and CDR2 SVGAGI (reference sequence). Germline trimming cut 7 bases from V and 7 bases from J; bases unmatched to any gene: 10. Here the CDR3 reads CASTQDRGQRQPQHF. DNA of the CDR3: TGTGCCAGCACCCAAGACAGGGGGCAGAGGCAGCCCCAGCATTTT.

The chain is built from TRBV29-1 and TRBJ2-7, with 7 positions matching TRBD1. The germline V gene has CDR1 SQVTM and CDR2 ANQGSEA. The CDR3 consists of 16 residues. V shed 7 bases, J shed 2 bases, and the junction held 17 bases outside the gene matches. The CDR3 region is CSATGRTGAPPYEQYF. CDR3 DNA: TGCAGCGCCACCGGGCGAACAGGGGCCCCTCCCTACGAGCAGTACTTC.

The rearrangement joins TRBV1 to TRBJ1-3; whether TRBD1, the table's D call, matches the DNA was not checked. TRBV1 is recorded as a pseudogene. The CDR3 runs 19 residues. The CDR3 DNA reads as TGCACCAGCAGCCAAGGGCAGGGAAACAGAAGAACCTCTGGAAACACCATATATTTT. The encoded protein is CTSSQGQGNRRTSGNTIYF.

The chain uses TRBV13 and TRBJ2-5; D unresolved. This CDR3 region has 14 residues. Trimming pared 5 bases from V and 1 base from J, leaving 11 bases between. The germline V gene encodes CDR1 PRHDT and CDR2 FYEKMQ (reference sequence). The CDR3 spells CASSPTRPQETQYF. The CDR3 nucleotides are TGTGCCAGCAGCCCTACTCGTCCCCAAGAGACCCAGTACTTC.

This chain connects TRBV21-1 to TRBJ1-2. TRBV21-1 is marked as a pseudogene. The CDR3 spans 14 residues. The CDR3 reads CASSAGRTTDGYTF. As DNA, the CDR3 is TGTGCCAGCAGTGCGGGCCGCACGACGGATGGCTACACCTTC.

This clone was picked up one time. The V and J genes are TRBV7-9 and TRBJ2-5; D not certain. CDR1 and CDR2 from the germline V gene are SEHNR and FQNEAQ (reference sequence). Trimming removed 5 bases at V and 2 bases at J, with 12 bases between. The CDR3 extends over 14 amino acids. The CDR3 DNA is TGTGCCAGCAGCCCCCAGACGATTCAAGAGACCCAGTACTTC. Residues: CASSPQTIQETQYF. Drawing the rest from reference TRBV7-9 and TRBJ2-5, the complete variable domain is DTGVSQNPRHKITKRGQNVTFRCDPISEHNRLYWYRQTLGQGPEFLTYFQNEAQLEKSRLLSDRFSAERPKGSFSTLEIQRTEQGDSAMYLCASSPQTIQETQYFGPGTRLLVL.

The chain recombines TRBV7-7 with TRBJ2-5; D is tentatively TRBD1 or TRBD2 (7 bases each). This CDR3 is 14 amino acids long. Germline CDR1 SSHAT, CDR2 FNYEAQ (reference sequence). V gave up 9 bases and J gave up 1 base, with 15 bases separating them. In nucleotides, the CDR3 is TGTGCCAGGGGGGGGAACAGGGGCCAAGAGACCCAGTACTTC. It codes for CARGGNRGQETQYF. Full variable domain (remainder filled in from reference TRBV7-7 and TRBJ2-5): GAGVSQSPRYKVTKRGQDVTLRCDPISSHATLYWYQQALGQGPEFLTYFNYEAQPDKSGLPSDRFSAERPEGSISTLTIQRTEQRDSAMYRCARGGNRGQETQYFGPGTRLLVL.

Of note for this clone: Distinct nucleotide sequences in the sample also encode this CDR3. CDR3 sequence reads: CASSLDSGNTIYF. The DNA of the CDR3 is TGTGCCAGCAGCTTAGACAGCGGAAACACCATATATTTT. The chain couples TRBV7-9 to TRBJ1-3; D unclear. V was cut by 1 base and J by 4 bases, with 5 bases left in between. The CDR3 sequence is 13 residues long. The V gene's germline CDR1 is SEHNR and CDR2 FQNEAQ (reference sequence).

This rearrangement joins TRBV9 to TRBJ2-2; D possibly uses TRBD1 or TRBD2 (5 bases each). V was shortened by 0 bases and J by 8 bases, with 14 bases between the two germline ends. Germline CDR1 is SGDLS and CDR2 is YYNGEE. The CDR3 has 15 residues. CDR3 in DNA: TGTGCCAGCAGCGTAGACGTGGGGGATCTAGGGGAGCTGTTTTTT. This gives the protein CASSVDVGDLGELFF.

The chain links TRBV27 to TRBJ2-6; the D gene is possibly TRBD2 (6 bases). The CDR3 is 15 residues long. The V gene's germline CDR1 is MNHEY and CDR2 SMNVEV (reference sequence). Between the trimmed V and J ends, which lost 9 bases and 4 bases, there was a span of 16 bases. The CDR3 coding sequence is TGTGCCAGTTGGTCGGGGGTTTGGGGGGCCAACGTCCTGACTTTC. Encoded protein: CASWSGVWGANVLTF. Supplemented by reference TRBV27 and TRBJ2-6, the full variable domain reads EAQVTQNPRYLITVTGKKLTVTCSQNMNHEYMSWYRQDPGLGLRQIYYSMNVEVTDKGDVPEGYKVSRKEKRNFPLILESPSPNQTSLYFCASWSGVWGANVLTFGAGSRLTVL.

The rearrangement joins TRBV5-6 to TRBJ1-1; D uncertain. The germline V gene encodes CDR1 SGHDT and CDR2 YYEEEE. This CDR3 has 15 amino acids. V was trimmed by 4 bases and J by 2 bases, leaving 15 bases between them. CDR3 DNA sequence: TGTGCCAGCAGCCCGTTGACGGCTCAAAACACTGAAGCTTTCTTT. This gives the protein CASSPLTAQNTEAFF.